The rows below give T cell receptor beta chains drawn from one sample of a study of cytomegalovirus exposure and HLA in healthy donors. Libraries were prepared by immunoSEQ multiplex PCR; TCRdb keeps only in-frame clonotypes and omits some of them. The table lists roughly 120,000 clones, about 82% of them singletons, with 4.5% to 5.5% in the top ten. Sequencing input: PBMCs. Source of these receptors: a man aged 25-45 years in good health and CMV-seronegative. Each CDR3 is given with its conserved first and last residue. A D gene is named only where the DNA matches it firmly. Clone size is not always given. Where it is, it says once, few, many or a class for expanded clones.

>few|-|TRBJ1-1|TRBV5-1
TGCGCCAGCAGCTTAGGCAGGGGGAACACTGAAGCTTTCTTT
CASSLGRGNTEAFF
>-|TRBD1|TRBJ1-1|TRBV15
TGTGCCACCAGCAGAAACACAGGGGATACTGAAGCTTTCTTT
CATSRNTGDTEAFF
>-|-|TRBJ1-1|TRBV15
TGTGCCACCAGCAGAAGCCGCGTGAACACTGAAGCTTTCTTT
CATSRSRVNTEAFF
>-|-|TRBJ1-4|TRBV6-5
TGTGCCAGCACCCGACAAGCAACTAATGAAAAACTGTTTTTT
CASTRQATNEKLFF
>-|-|TRBJ2-7|TRBV25-1
TGTGCCAGCAGCGCAACAGAATACGAGCAGTACTTC
CASSATEYEQYF
>-|-|TRBJ2-5|TRBV6-1
TGTGCCAGCAGTGGCCGGGACAAAAGAGAGACCCAGTACTTC
CASSGRDKRETQYF
>few|-|TRBJ1-4|TRBV6-5
TGTGCCAGCAGTTACTCTTATCCCCCAAACGGGGAAAAACTGTTTTTT
CASSYSYPPNGEKLFF
>-|TRBD2|TRBJ2-1|TRBV14
TGTGCCAGCAGCGGATTGGGCCTAGCGGGAGTTAATGAGCAGTTCTTC
CASSGLGLAGVNEQFF
>-|TRBD1|TRBJ2-7|TRBV7-9
TGTGCCAGCAGCGAGGACAGGGGCTACGAGCAGTACTTC
CASSEDRGYEQYF
>few|-|TRBJ1-5|TRBV5-6
TGTGCCAGCAGCTCCCGGCCCTCGGGGGCCCAGCATTTT
CASSSRPSGAQHF
>-|TRBD2|TRBJ2-1|TRBV4-2
TGTGCCAGCAGCCAAGATCCAAGCGGGGGATACAATGAGCAGTTCTTC
CASSQDPSGGYNEQFF
>-|TRBD2|TRBJ2-3|TRBV7-8
TGTGCCAGCAGCTTAGCCCCCTATCCTAGCGGGGGGGCGACAGATACGCAGTATTTT
CASSLAPYPSGGATDTQYF
>-|TRBD2|TRBJ2-1|TRBV29-1
TGCAGCGTTATTCTAGCGGGGAACTACAATGAGCAGTTCTTC
CSVILAGNYNEQFF
>few|-|TRBJ1-3|TRBV2
TGTGCCAGCAGCGCTCAAGGAGGGTACGGAAACACCATATATTTT
CASSAQGGYGNTIYF
>-|-|TRBJ1-2|TRBV6-6
TGTGCCAGCAGTTACTCCCCCCAGGGAAGTCCTATCACCTTC
CASSYSPQGSPITF
>-|-|TRBJ1-3|TRBV9
TGTGCCAGCAGCGTAGGTCCCTATTTCTCTGGAAACACCATATATTTT
CASSVGPYFSGNTIYF
>-|TRBD1|TRBJ1-5|TRBV18
TGTGCCAGCTCACTCTCCGGGACAGGGTATCAGCCCCAGCATTTT
CASSLSGTGYQPQHF
>-|TRBD1|TRBJ2-2|TRBV7-9
TGTGCCAGCAGCCCGGTCGGCAGGGGGAGTTCCGGGGAGCTGTTTTTT
CASSPVGRGSSGELFF
>-|TRBD1|TRBJ2-2|TRBV2
TGTGCCAGCAGCGAAGGGACAGGGGGCCAGTCACATCGGGAGCTGTTTTTT
CASSEGTGGQSHRELFF
>-|TRBD2|TRBJ2-5|TRBV2
TGTGCCAGCAGTGTAAGAGGGAGGGGAGAGACCCAGTACTTC
CASSVRGRGETQYF
>-|TRBD1|TRBJ2-7|TRBV28
TGTGCCAGCAGTTTAACGACAGGGGTTAGGTACGAGCAGTACTTC
CASSLTTGVRYEQYF
>-|TRBD2|TRBJ2-2|TRBV6-1
TGTGCCAGCAGTGAAGGGGGGAGGGTCACCGGGGAGCTGTTTTTT
CASSEGGRVTGELFF
>few|TRBD1|TRBJ1-1|TRBV11-2
TGTGCCAGCAGGGGACAGCCGAACACTGAAGCTTTCTTT
CASRGQPNTEAFF
>few|-|TRBJ2-7|TRBV5-1
TGCGCCAGCAGCTTGGGCGGGATTAACGAGCAGTACTTC
CASSLGGINEQYF
>-|TRBD2|TRBJ2-3|TRBV7-9
TGTGCCAGCAGCCCGGGGCGGGATAGCGGGATGTGGACAGATACGCAGTATTTT
CASSPGRDSGMWTDTQYF
>-|TRBD1|TRBJ1-1|TRBV7-9
TGTTCCAGCAGCTTAGGACAGGGAACTGAAGCTTTCTTT
CSSSLGQGTEAFF
>-|TRBD2|TRBJ2-5|TRBV4-3
TGCGCCAGCAGCCAAGGTGCTAGCGGGGGGGTGGGGGAGACCCAGTACTTC
CASSQGASGGVGETQYF
>-|-|TRBJ2-3|TRBV4-1
TGCGCCAGCAGCCAGCCGGGAACCACAGATACGCAGTATTTT
CASSQPGTTDTQYF
>-|TRBD1|TRBJ2-3|TRBV27
TGTGCCAGCAGTTACGGGACAGGGACAGATACGCAGTATTTT
CASSYGTGTDTQYF
>few|-|TRBJ1-1|TRBV4-1
TGCGCCAGCACACTACAGGGTTTAGGTGAAGCTTTCTTT
CASTLQGLGEAFF
>-|-|TRBJ1-5|TRBV5-8
TGTGCCAGCAGCGGGACGGGGGGCGGCTATAGCAATCAGCCCCAGCATTTT
CASSGTGGGYSNQPQHF
>few|-|TRBJ2-1|TRBV7-3
TGTGCCAGCAGTCCAGACAGGTACAATGAGCAGTTCTTC
CASSPDRYNEQFF
>-|-|TRBJ1-4|TRBV18
TGTGCCAGCTCACGGTCGACAGCCCGAAATGAAAAACTGTTTTTT
CASSRSTARNEKLFF
>-|-|TRBJ2-7|TRBV21-1
TGTGCCAGCAGCCAAGCGCACCGGGACAGGGACCCCTACGAGCAGTACTTC
CASSQAHRDRDPYEQYF
>-|-|TRBJ2-5|TRBV30
TGTGCCTGGCGAGCGGAAGAGACCCAGTACTTC
CAWRAEETQYF
>-|TRBD2|TRBJ2-2|TRBV2
TGTGCCAGCAGTGAGGGACTAGCGATCCGGTCCGGGGAGCTGTTTTTT
CASSEGLAIRSGELFF
>-|-|TRBJ1-5|TRBV19
TGTGCCAGTAGTATTATGTTCGGAATGAGGGGCAATCAGCCCCAGCATTTT
CASSIMFGMRGNQPQHF
>-|TRBD2|TRBJ2-5|TRBV10-1
TGCGCCAGCAGTCCGGCGGGGGGGAACCAAGAGACCCAGTACTTC
CASSPAGGNQETQYF
>-|-|TRBJ1-3|TRBV5-6
TGTGCCAGCAGCCTGGGGGCGTGGGGAAACACCATATATTTT
CASSLGAWGNTIYF
>once|-|TRBJ1-5|TRBV7-2
TGTGCCAGCAGCCTCACTGATGCAGGGCCCCAGCATTTT
CASSLTDAGPQHF
>-|-|TRBJ2-7|TRBV6-1
TGTGCCAGCAGTGAACGGGTTTACTACGAGCAGTACTTC
CASSERVYYEQYF
>once|-|TRBJ2-2|TRBV5-1
TGCGCCAGCAGCTTGATGAGCGTCGTGAACACCGGGGAGCTGTTTTTT
CASSLMSVVNTGELFF
>few|-|TRBJ1-1|TRBV19
TGTGCCAGTAGTATGAGGGTTGAAAACACTGAAGCTTTCTTT
CASSMRVENTEAFF
>-|TRBD1|TRBJ2-5|TRBV10-2
TGCGCCACGCGACCCGGGACAGGCCAGCAAGAGACCCAGTACTTC
CATRPGTGQQETQYF
>-|-|TRBJ1-4|TRBV15
TGTGCCACCAGCAGAGAGCCAGGGACTAATGAAAAACTGTTTTTT
CATSREPGTNEKLFF
>-|TRBD1|TRBJ1-1|TRBV2
TGTGCCAGCAGGGGGGACAGAAAGAACACTGAAGCTTTCTTT
CASRGDRKNTEAFF
>once|TRBD1|TRBJ1-1|TRBV4-1
TGCGCCAGCAGCCCTGGACAGGGAACGAACACTGAAGCTTTCTTT
CASSPGQGTNTEAFF
>-|TRBD1|TRBJ2-2|TRBV7-2
TGTGCCAGCAGCGTACAAAGGACAGGGCGTCTGTTTTTT
CASSVQRTGRLFF
>-|-|TRBJ2-3|TRBV27
TGTGCCAGCAGAGAAAAGCGGTTTAGCACAGATACGCAGTATTTT
CASREKRFSTDTQYF
>-|-|TRBJ1-1|TRBV19
TGTGCCCAACTTCCGGGGAACACTGAAGCTTTCTTT
CAQLPGNTEAFF
>-|-|TRBJ2-3|TRBV5-1
TGCGCCAGCAGCTCTACGAGCACAGATACGCAGTATTTT
CASSSTSTDTQYF
>-|TRBD2|TRBJ2-5|TRBV5-1
TGCGCCAGCCGTAGCGGGAGGGCCTCATTCGGGGAGACCCAGTACTTC
CASRSGRASFGETQYF
>once|-|TRBJ2-2|TRBV5-1
TGCGCCAGCAGCTTCTTACAGGACCGAGGGGAGCTGTTTTTT
CASSFLQDRGELFF
>-|-|TRBJ2-7|TRBV5-6
TGTGCCAGCAGCAGTACCTGGGGCAGGGAGTACTTC
CASSSTWGREYF
>-|-|TRBJ2-4|TRBV9
TGTGCCAGCAGCTCCGGGAGAGGGGACATTCAGTACTTC
CASSSGRGDIQYF
>-|-|TRBJ2-4|TRBV7-9
TGTGCCAGCAGCCCGCCGGACACGAAAAACATTCAGTACTTC
CASSPPDTKNIQYF
>-|TRBD2|TRBJ2-1|TRBV9
TGTGCCAGCAGCGCTTCAGCGGGAAGATCCTACAATGAGCAGTTCTTC
CASSASAGRSYNEQFF